This entry features one T cell receptor beta chain sequence. Its antigen is not identified. Trimming removed 5 bases from V and 8 bases from J, with 12 bases in between. The CDR3 consists of 13 residues. The V gene's germline CDR1 is SGHTA and CDR2 FQGNSA. This sample was taken from a study of cytomegalovirus exposure and HLA in healthy donors. Nominally healthy donors were sampled, though unrecorded immune exposures were likely. Primers: 60 Vbeta forward and 13 Jbeta reverse. Clones were sequenced by immunoSEQ multiplex PCR, and TCRdb holds only the in-frame ones, with some missing. This table has some 90,000 clones, 81% appearing once. Study results and caveats: A few of the chains that were CMV-associated were confirmed in vitro to be specific for CMV antigens.

V gene TRBV7-2 combines with J gene TRBJ1-4; no clear D. The TCR originated in a woman in her 70s in good health and CMV-seropositive. The sequenced sample consisted of PBMCs. Here the CDR3 reads CASSPPGREKLFF. The CDR3 DNA follows: TGTGCCAGCAGCCCCCCGGGGAGGGAAAAACTGTTTTTT.